This TCR beta chain originates from a study of blood T cell repertoires in COVID-19. Overall study context: Acute and convalescent COVID-19 samples came from the United States, Italy and Spain. T cells, B-cell-depleted T cells, or PBMCs supplied cDNA or gDNA.

This clone appeared once. V was pared by 4 bases and J by 7 bases, with 10 bases between. The CDR3 spans 12 residues. Under the authors' procedure: Estimation of nucleated cell counts was performed using reference gene primer amplification. The repertoire was sequenced with immunoSEQ multiplex PCR; TCRdb's copy has only in-frame clones and lacks some. From that table come the V and J calls and clone size; the DNA was used to work out D and trimming. The profile shows 95,000 to 150,000 clones, around three quarters of them singletons. Input material: peripheral blood. This chain joins TRBV12-3 or TRBV12-4 and TRBJ1-2; perhaps TRBD1 as D (5 bases). This receptor was taken from a man aged 40-50 years with active or convalescent COVID-19. The CDR3 is CASSSRRGGYTF. Written as DNA, the CDR3 is TGTGCCAGCAGTTCGCGTAGGGGTGGCTACACCTTC.